This entry features one T cell receptor beta chain sequence. Its antigen is undetermined. Germline values: CDR1 DFQATT, CDR2 SNEGSKA (reference sequence). The V segment lost 6 bases and the J segment 8 bases; nucleotides outside the gene matches: 9. The CDR3 extends over 14 amino acids. Using a CD8+CD4-CCR7+CD45RA+ phenotype, naive CD8 T cells were sorted. The data belong to a study of molecular identifiers for immune sequencing clone quantification. One entry per CDR3 protein results from TCRdb running MiXCR on the PCR reads. The table includes around 480,000 distinct CDR3 sequences, around 25% detected once. Findings and limits, study-wide: Clone sizes could be underestimated for highly expanded clones when identical TCR molecules share a barcode. Spiked Jurkat TCR RNA equivalent to one cell was reportedly detectable in 800,000 to 1,000,000 naive cells.

The clonotype comes from a human donor in good health. Some libraries in this study had Jurkat cell RNA spiked in. This chain joins TRBV20-1 and TRBJ1-6; 8 bases are a match to TRBD1. The sequenced material came from naive CD8+ T cells from blood, with Jurkat cell RNA spiked in. Subset defined: FACS-sorted CD8+CD4-CCR7+CD45RA+ naive T cells. The CDR3 DNA reads as TGCAGTGCAAAGGAGGGGACAGGCGATTCACCCCTCCACTTT. This gives the protein CSAKEGTGDSPLHF.